This note documents a single T cell receptor beta chain sequence. This specimen comes from a study of patients and donors after allogeneic stem cell transplantation. Germline-derived CDR1 and CDR2 are LGHDT and YNNKEL (reference sequence). Trimming cost V 4 bases and J 2 bases, with 11 bases left between them. The CDR3 extends over 14 amino acids. TCRdb passed the RT-PCR reads through MiXCR, listing each CDR3 protein once. The top ten clones hold about two thirds of a sample with about 40,000 distinct CDR3 sequences, about 30% of them seen once. The V call is TRBV3-1, the J call TRBJ1-2; perhaps TRBD1 as D (5 bases). This clonotype was sampled from a human donor who was either an allogeneic HSCT recipient or a stem cell or donor lymphocyte infusion donor (not recorded which). It is not recorded whose cells these are; they may come from a transplant donor. The sequencing input was blood, either unsorted or a sorted T cell fraction (not recorded which). The CDR3 here is CASSLPGQNYGYTF. The CDR3 nucleotides read TGTGCCAGCAGCCTACCAGGGCAGAACTATGGCTACACCTTC.